This entry lists 23 T cell receptor beta chains sequenced from one sample in a study of cytomegalovirus exposure and HLA in healthy donors. The PCR contained 60 Vbeta and 13 Jbeta primers. Here immunoSEQ multiplex PCR was the method, and the copy in TCRdb shows in-frame clones only, minus some. The table records approximately 220,000 clones, roughly 79% of them present only once. Sequencing input: PBMCs. These receptors came from a man between 18 and 35 years old in good health and CMV-seronegative.

This clone occurred once. This sequence joins TRBV6-5 and TRBJ1-5; 9 bases fit TRBD1. J lost 7 bases, V lost 5 bases, and 6 bases had no gene match. CDR1 is MNHEY and CDR2 is SVGAGI in the germline V gene. CDR3 length: 14 residues. The CDR3 loop reads CASSRDRDGQPQHF. The CDR3 coding sequence is TGTGCCAGCAGTCGGGACAGGGACGGACAGCCCCAGCATTTT.

This clone was seen a few times. The chain couples TRBV5-1 to TRBJ1-3; 7 positions agree with TRBD1. CDR1 and CDR2 from the germline V gene are SGHRS and YFSETQ. The V and J ends lost 4 bases and 4 bases, in that order; junction bases with no gene match: 5. The CDR3 is made up of 14 amino acids. CDR3 nucleotides: TGCGCCAGCAGCCCCACAGGGGACGGAAACACCATATATTTT. Translated: CASSPTGDGNTIYF.

The J gene is TRBJ2-7, the V gene TRBV5-8; D might be TRBD2 (6 bases). Germline CDR1 SGHTS, CDR2 YDEGEE. This CDR3 has 13 residues. Trimming took 3 bases from V and 6 from J, leaving 13 bases between them. In DNA, the CDR3 is TGTGCCAGCAGCTCTCGGGGGATTGGCGAGCAGTACTTC. As protein: CASSSRGIGEQYF. The full variable domain, with the rest looked up from reference TRBV5-8 and TRBJ2-7, is EAGVTQSPTHLIKTRGQQATLRCSPISGHTSVYWYQQALGLGLQFLLWYDEGEERNRGNFPPRFSGRQFPNYSSELNVNALELEDSALYLCASSSRGIGEQYFGPGTRLTVT.

The chain carries TRBV7-9 and TRBJ1-4, with D perhaps TRBD1 (6 bases). The germline V gene encodes CDR1 SEHNR and CDR2 FQNEAQ (reference sequence). This CDR3 is 15 amino acids long. The V end was cut by 1 base, the J end by 8 bases, with 14 bases between. The CDR3, as DNA: TGTGCCAGCAGCTTAGTCAAGGGGGAAGGAGAAAAACTGTTTTTT. Amino acids: CASSLVKGEGEKLFF.

The chain has TRBV11-3 and TRBJ2-2; the match to TRBD1 covers 7 bases. CDR1 is SGHNT and CDR2 is YENEEA in the germline V gene. After removal of 5 bases from V and 7 bases from J, the junction contained 13 bases not matched to a gene. This CDR3 is 16 amino acids long. Written as DNA, the CDR3 is TGTGCCAGCAGCCGCGGCACAGGGGTTTCATACGGGGAGCTGTTTTTT. Amino acid sequence: CASSRGTGVSYGELFF.

The rearrangement uses TRBV2 and TRBJ2-5, with 9 nucleotides matching TRBD2. The germline CDR1 and CDR2 sequences are SNHLY and FYNNEI. With V trimmed by 7 bases and J by 3 bases, 6 bases remained unmatched. This CDR3 region has 14 residues. Written as DNA, the CDR3 is TGTGCCAGCATCGAGGCTAGCGGGAAAGAGACCCAGTACTTC. As protein: CASIEASGKETQYF. The full variable domain, rest sourced from reference TRBV2 and TRBJ2-5, is EPEVTQTPSHQVTQMGQEVILRCVPISNHLYFYWYRQILGQKVEFLVSFYNNEISEKSEIFDDQFSVERPDGSNFTLKIRSTKLEDSAMYFCASIEASGKETQYFGPGTRLLVL.

J is TRBJ1-6 and V is TRBV6-5; D not resolved. V lost 9 bases to trimming and J lost 10 bases, with 16 bases between them. Per germline, CDR1 MNHEY and CDR2 SVGAGI. The CDR3 is 13 amino acids. CDR3 region: CASAEISSSPLHF. The DNA of the CDR3 is TGTGCCAGTGCAGAAATCTCCTCCTCACCCCTCCACTTT.

The genes are TRBV15 and TRBJ2-7, with D possibly being TRBD1 (5 bases). Germline CDR1 and CDR2: LNHNV and YYDKDF (reference sequence). V was pared by 0 bases and J by 6 bases, with 12 bases between. The CDR3 consists of 14 residues. CDR3 protein: CATSRDPGAREQYF. CDR3 coding DNA: TGTGCCACCAGCAGAGATCCTGGGGCTCGCGAGCAGTACTTC.

The V gene is TRBV28, the J gene TRBJ2-3; D is ambiguous. CDR1 and CDR2 from the germline V gene are MDHEN and SYDVKM. This CDR3 comprises 12 residues. V was trimmed by 7 bases and J by 6 bases, leaving 11 bases between them. CDR3 nucleotide sequence: TGTGCCAGCAACGCGGTGGTGGATACGCAGTATTTT. Protein: CASNAVVDTQYF.

V is TRBV5-1 and J is TRBJ1-1; no reliable D call. This CDR3 contains 16 residues. Germline lookup yields CDR1 SGHRS and CDR2 YFSETQ. The germline V and J ends were trimmed by 0 bases and 0 bases, with 12 bases remaining between them. CDR3 region: CASSLVSTEMNTEAFF. The CDR3 DNA reads TGCGCCAGCAGCTTGGTTTCAACAGAGATGAACACTGAAGCTTTCTTT. The whole variable domain, remainder taken from reference TRBV5-1 and TRBJ1-1, is KAGVTQTPRYLIKTRGQQVTLSCSPISGHRSVSWYQQTPGQGLQFLFEYFSETQRNKGNFPGRFSGRQFSNSRSEMNVSTLELGDSALYLCASSLVSTEMNTEAFFGQGTRLTVV.

J is TRBJ2-7 and V is TRBV10-3, with D tentatively TRBD1 (6 bases). The CDR3 covers 17 residues. CDR1 is ENHRY and CDR2 is SYGVKD in the germline V gene. Trimming took 0 bases from V and 0 from J, leaving 15 bases between them. The CDR3 loop is CAISESLAGESSYEQYF. The CDR3 DNA reads TGTGCCATCAGTGAGTCGCTTGCAGGGGAAAGCTCCTACGAGCAGTACTTC.

There are a few counts of this clone. V and J are TRBV27 and TRBJ1-1; 7 nucleotides line up with TRBD1. CDR3 size: 15 residues. Germline CDR1 and CDR2: MNHEY and SMNVEV (reference sequence). Trimming at V came to 6 bases and at J to 1 base, leaving 8 bases not matched to a gene. The CDR3 is CASRIRQGGNTEAFF. DNA of the CDR3: TGTGCCAGCAGGATTCGACAGGGTGGGAACACTGAAGCTTTCTTT.

The chain links TRBV19 to TRBJ1-1, with D possibly TRBD1 on 6 matching bases. V lost 10 bases, J lost 1 base, and 16 bases lay in between. CDR3 length: 14 residues. Per the germline V gene, CDR1 is LNHDA and CDR2 is SQIVND (reference sequence). The chain's CDR3 is CATGPQGPNTEAFF. DNA for the CDR3: TGTGCCACTGGACCACAGGGCCCGAACACTGAAGCTTTCTTT. The full variable domain, with the rest looked up from reference TRBV19 and TRBJ1-1, is DGGITQSPKYLFRKEGQNVTLSCEQNLNHDAMYWYRQDPGQGLRLIYYSQIVNDFQKGDIAEGYSVSREKKESFPLTVTSAQKNPTAFYLCATGPQGPNTEAFFGQGTRLTVV.

The rearrangement uses TRBV18 and TRBJ1-2; 7 bases are a match to TRBD1. V lost 3 bases and J lost 2; bases outside the gene matches: 9. Looked up from germline, CDR1 is KGHSH and CDR2 is LQKENI. CDR3 length equals 16 residues. CDR3 region: CASSPSSGQDNYGYTF. For the CDR3, the DNA is TGTGCCAGCTCACCTTCCTCAGGACAGGACAACTATGGCTACACCTTC.

This chain joins TRBV7-2 and TRBJ1-6; 8 positions agree with TRBD1. Germline-derived CDR1 and CDR2 are SGHTA and FQGNSA. The CDR3 spans 16 residues. Germline trimming cut 6 bases from V and 8 bases from J; bases unmatched to any gene: 12. For the CDR3, the DNA is TGTGCCAGCAGTCCCGGACAGGGCATTTTGGATTCACCCCTCCACTTT. It codes for CASSPGQGILDSPLHF.

The chain employs TRBV13 and TRBJ1-5, with 11 bases aligning to TRBD1. Losses at the gene ends were 4 bases for V and 4 bases for J; bases not matched to a gene: 12. The CDR3 contains 18 residues. Germline CDR1 and CDR2: PRHDT and FYEKMQ (reference sequence). Written as DNA, the CDR3 is TGTGCCAGCAGCTCCGGACAGGGGGCTGTCGGGGGGAATCAGCCCCAGCATTTT. Translating gives CASSSGQGAVGGNQPQHF.

This chain links TRBV21-1 with TRBJ1-5; no DNA check was done on the table's D call, TRBD1. TRBV21-1 is designated a pseudogene. CDR3 length: 15 amino acids. The CDR3 nucleotides are TGTGCCAGCATCTTCCGGGACAGGCCGTGCCAGCCCCAGCATTTT. Its protein product is CASIFRDRPCQPQHF.

This clone was counted only a few times. In DNA, the CDR3 is TGTGCCAGCTCACCGAACCAGGGGAATACTGAAGCTTTCTTT. Protein product: CASSPNQGNTEAFF. The V call is TRBV18, the J call TRBJ1-1; TRBD1 is a possible D gene (6 bases). The CDR3 contains 14 residues. V was cut by 3 bases and J by 5 bases, with 13 bases left in between. CDR1 is KGHSH and CDR2 is LQKENI in the germline V gene.

The chain employs TRBV9 and TRBJ2-3; the match to TRBD2 covers 9 bases. The ends lost 4 bases at V and 1 base at J; junction bases unmatched: 10. Germline V gene sequence: CDR1 SGDLS, CDR2 YYNGEE. CDR3 length: 17 residues. The CDR3 loop reads CASSLSSGEDGTDTQYF. CDR3 sequence (DNA): TGTGCCAGCAGCCTTTCTAGCGGGGAAGACGGCACAGATACGCAGTATTTT.

This clone was found once. The chain is built from TRBV10-3 and TRBJ2-3; the match to TRBD2 covers 7 bases. The germline gives CDR1 ENHRY, CDR2 SYGVKD. This CDR3 is 15 amino acids long. V dropped 8 bases and J dropped 2; count of bases not matched to a gene: 10. CDR3 region: CAILSSSGDTDTQYF. CDR3 DNA: TGTGCCATCCTCTCCTCTAGCGGAGACACAGATACGCAGTATTTT.

The rearrangement joins TRBV6-4 to TRBJ1-1; 9 bases line up with TRBD1. The CDR3 length is 12 residues. V shed 2 bases, J shed 8 bases, and the junction held 0 bases outside the gene matches. Germline-derived CDR1 and CDR2 are MRHNA and SNTAGT. This CDR3 reads CASSDGTGEAFF. CDR3 DNA sequence: TGTGCCAGCAGTGACGGGACAGGGGAAGCTTTCTTT.

The rearrangement uses TRBV7-9 and TRBJ2-1; 8 nucleotides match TRBD1. The germline CDR1 and CDR2 sequences are SEHNR and FQNEAQ (reference sequence). V shed 4 bases, J shed 9 bases, and the junction held 11 bases outside the gene matches. This CDR3 has 15 amino acids. This chain's CDR3 is CASSSTGQVFGEQFF. The CDR3 coding sequence is TGTGCCAGCAGCTCAACGGGACAGGTCTTCGGTGAGCAGTTCTTC.

The gene calls are TRBV19 and TRBJ1-2; D perhaps matches TRBD1 (5 bases). From germline, CDR1 is LNHDA and CDR2 SQIVND (reference sequence). V was cut by 5 bases and J by 4 bases, with 8 bases left in between. CDR3 length: 12 residues. The CDR3 protein is CASSPGIYGYTF. CDR3 DNA: TGTGCCAGTAGTCCAGGGATCTATGGCTACACCTTC.